This T cell receptor (beta chain) was documented in a study of PD-L1 blockade in urothelial cancer. The overall study: Analysis of blood occurred 3 weeks (second dose) and 6 weeks after treatment start.

The CDR3 consists of 15 residues. Germline assignment: CDR1 SGHRS and CDR2 YFSETQ. V shed 9 bases and J 1 base; nucleotides not matched to a gene: 9. The time point denotes: pretreatment peripheral blood. Anywhere from 1 to 8 samples came from each patient, spanning pretreatment and on-treatment. Assay: immunoSEQ multiplex PCR; the TCRdb copy retains only in-frame clones and omits some. In the table there are more than 15,000 clones, roughly 90% of which are singletons. The sequence was obtained from a man between 65 and 79 years old with urothelial cancer. This chain uses TRBV5-1 with TRBJ2-2; 7 positions agree with TRBD2. The sample consisted of PBMCs, taken around atezolizumab (anti-PD-L1) treatment. The CDR3: CATGIGGGNTGELFF. CDR3 nucleotide sequence: TGCGCCACGGGAATAGGCGGGGGGAACACCGGGGAGCTGTTTTTT.